The entry that follows covers one T cell receptor beta chain sequence. Its antigen is unidentified. This record belongs to a study of neurological immune-mediated disorders. The study's findings and limits: Across subjects, no CDR3 amino acid sequence appeared in expanded clones of more than one subject, a finding that suggested private repertoires in all groups. The level of TCR clonal expansion was highest in patients with HTLV-1-associated myelopathy and lowest in multiple sclerosis, where it fell below the level seen in healthy controls.

Losses at the gene ends were 8 bases for V and 7 bases for J; bases not matched to a gene: 8. Germline lookup yields CDR1 LNHDA and CDR2 SQIVND (reference sequence). The CDR3 has 13 residues. TCRdb processed the 5' RACE reads anew with MiXCR; each CDR3 protein has one entry. The sample includes tens of thousands of distinct CDR3 sequences, around 5% of them seen just once. Preparation of the unsorted libraries drew on 2 million PBMCs stored at -80 C. The receptor was isolated from a man between 18 and 29 years old with multiple sclerosis. The sample consisted of PBMCs. The J gene is TRBJ1-5, the V gene TRBV19; 7 bases are shared with TRBD1. The CDR3 nucleotides are TGTGCCAGTGCCGACAGGGAGGACCAGCCCCAGCATTTT. Translation gives CASADREDQPQHF.